Below, 26 T cell receptor beta chains from the same sample are listed, as sequenced in a study of blood T cell repertoires in COVID-19. Here immunoSEQ multiplex PCR was the method, and the copy in TCRdb shows in-frame clones only, minus some. Among roughly 99,000 clones listed, about nine tenths were seen once. Input material: peripheral blood. The origin of the receptors is a man in his fifties with active or convalescent COVID-19.

V is TRBV2 and J is TRBJ2-5; 7 positions match TRBD1. Germline V gives CDR1 SNHLY, CDR2 FYNNEI. V was clipped by 10 bases and J by 5 bases; unmatched bases: 13. The CDR3 spans 14 residues. The CDR3 coding sequence is TGTGCCACGTCCGGGACAGCGAGTGTGGAGACCCAGTACTTC. This translates into CATSGTASVETQYF.

CDR3 in amino acids: CASSQDPLTGGVYGYTF. In nucleotides, the CDR3 is TGCGCCAGCAGCCAAGACCCCTTGACAGGGGGCGTCTATGGCTACACCTTC. The chain combines TRBV4-3 with TRBJ1-2; 10 bases fit TRBD1. CDR1 is LGHNA, CDR2 YSLEER, per germline. V dropped 0 bases and J dropped 4; count of bases not matched to a gene: 8. The CDR3 has 17 amino acids.

Only a few counts were recorded for this clone. The chain links TRBV14 to TRBJ1-4, with D unresolved. Germline V gene data show CDR1 as SGHDN and CDR2 as FVKESK. With 0 bases removed from V and 4 bases from J, the gap between germline ends came to 12 bases. The CDR3 has 16 amino acids. The CDR3 DNA follows: TGTGCCAGCAGCCAAGATCGGTTCGGGAGTAATGAAAAACTGTTTTTT. Residues: CASSQDRFGSNEKLFF.

The chain uses TRBV15 and TRBJ2-1, with 7 bases that match TRBD1. This CDR3 has 15 amino acids. V lost 2 bases and J lost 9; bases outside the gene matches: 10. CDR1 and CDR2 from the germline V gene are LNHNV and YYDKDF (reference sequence). The CDR3 region has the DNA TGTGCCACCAGCAGAAACAGGGGCGGCACAGGTGAGCAGTTCTTC. Its protein is CATSRNRGGTGEQFF.

This clone was seen only a few times. The chain employs TRBV6-1 and TRBJ1-3, with a tentative D call TRBD1 (6 bases). Germline loops: CDR1 MNHNS, CDR2 SASEGT. V was pared by 4 bases and J by 0 bases, with 16 bases between. The CDR3 loop spans 17 amino acids. The CDR3 spells CASSVRTVTRSGNTIYF. As DNA, the CDR3 is TGTGCCAGCAGTGTGAGGACAGTCACCCGCTCTGGAAACACCATATATTTT.

This chain joins TRBV11-2 and TRBJ2-1; 9 positions match TRBD2. The CDR3 contains 18 residues. V shed 4 bases and J 2 bases; nucleotides not matched to a gene: 12. CDR1 and CDR2 (germline): SGHAT, FQNNGV. The CDR3 protein is CASSSSLSLAGAYNEQFF. In nucleotides, the CDR3 is TGTGCCAGCAGCTCCTCATTATCTTTAGCGGGAGCCTACAATGAGCAGTTCTTC.

The chain employs TRBV28 and TRBJ2-3; TRBD2 aligns across 16 bases. Germline V CDR1 and CDR2: MDHEN, SYDVKM. CDR3 length equals 19 residues. V lost 5 bases, J lost 4 bases, and 12 bases stayed unmatched. DNA of the CDR3: TGTGCCAGCAGTCCCTCCGGGACTAGCGGGAGGGCCCAGGCAGATACGCAGTATTTT. Its translation is CASSPSGTSGRAQADTQYF.

This clone was recorded only once. The chain recombines TRBV6-6 with TRBJ1-5, with 8 positions matching TRBD1. J gave up 2 bases and V 11 bases, and 8 bases lay outside the gene matches. CDR3 size: 14 residues. Germline CDR1 is MNHNY and CDR2 is SVGAGI (reference sequence). The CDR3 region has the DNA TGTGCCGGAGCAGGGGGCGGCGGCAATCAGCCCCAGCATTTT. Residues: CAGAGGGGNQPQHF.

This clone appeared once. This chain uses TRBV4-3 with TRBJ2-3, with D possibly being TRBD1 (6 bases). Germline V CDR1 and CDR2: LGHNA, YSLEER. The CDR3 runs to 15 residues. The V and J ends lost 3 bases and 1 base respectively, with 11 bases between them. In DNA form, the CDR3 reads TGCGCCAGCAGCCACCCCAGGGGTGGCACAGATACGCAGTATTTT. Its translation is CASSHPRGGTDTQYF.

This chain uses TRBV6-6 with TRBJ2-1, with 9 nucleotides matching TRBD2. Germline lookup yields CDR1 MNHNY and CDR2 SVGAGI (reference sequence). After removal of 8 bases from V and 9 bases from J, the junction contained 8 bases not matched to a gene. The length of the CDR3 is 13 residues. CDR3 DNA: TGTGCCAGCTTGGTAGCGGGAGTTAGTGAGCAGTTCTTC. Translating it yields CASLVAGVSEQFF.

This clone was found a few times. The chain carries TRBV4-2 and TRBJ1-2, with 8 bases aligning to TRBD1. The germline V gene encodes CDR1 LGHNA and CDR2 YNFKEQ. After removal of 5 bases from V and 5 bases from J, the junction contained 10 bases not matched to a gene. The CDR3 consists of 15 residues. CDR3 in DNA: TGTGCCAGCAGCGAATCGGACAGGGTTAATTATGGCTACACCTTC. Its translation is CASSESDRVNYGYTF.

The chain employs TRBV7-2 and TRBJ1-6; TRBD1 aligns across 9 bases. The ends lost 4 bases at V and 9 bases at J; junction bases unmatched: 4. Per the germline V gene, CDR1 is SGHTA and CDR2 is FQGNSA. CDR3 length: 14 amino acids. CDR3 sequence reads: CASSSTGGISPLHF. The CDR3 coding sequence is TGTGCCAGCAGCTCGACAGGGGGAATTTCACCCCTCCACTTT.

The chain has TRBV19 and TRBJ2-7; 8 bases align to TRBD2. Germline assignment: CDR1 LNHDA and CDR2 SQIVND (reference sequence). Trimming took 9 bases from V and 1 from J; bases not matched to a gene: 11. There are 15 residues in the CDR3. CDR3: CASSTAAGGSYEQYF. The DNA of the CDR3 is TGTGCCAGCTCAACGGCGGCGGGAGGTTCCTACGAGCAGTACTTC.

This chain joins TRBV5-1 and TRBJ1-4; D remains unclear. This CDR3 region has 14 residues. CDR1 is SGHRS and CDR2 is YFSETQ in the germline V gene. With 2 bases removed from V and 8 bases from J, the gap between germline ends came to 13 bases. CDR3 in DNA: TGCGCCAGCAGCTTAGCCGGGAGCGGCGAAAAACTGTTTTTT. This sequence encodes CASSLAGSGEKLFF. Based on the CDR3 plus reference TRBV5-1 and TRBJ1-4, the full variable domain is KAGVTQTPRYLIKTRGQQVTLSCSPISGHRSVSWYQQTPGQGLQFLFEYFSETQRNKGNFPGRFSGRQFSNSRSEMNVSTLELGDSALYLCASSLAGSGEKLFFGSGTQLSVL.

The chain recombines TRBV7-9 with TRBJ1-6; D is unclear. Germline V gene data show CDR1 as SEHNR and CDR2 as FQNEAQ (reference sequence). The CDR3 length is 14 residues. Trimming removed 5 bases at V and 5 bases at J, with 10 bases between. In nucleotides, the CDR3 is TGTGCCAGCAGCCGAGGATCTAATAATTCACCCCTCCACTTT. This gives the protein CASSRGSNNSPLHF.

CDR3 in DNA: TGTGCCAGCAGCAGAAACCCTACTAGCGACAATGAGCAGTTCTTC. This sequence encodes CASSRNPTSDNEQFF. The chain carries TRBV9 and TRBJ2-1; the match to TRBD2 covers 7 bases. CDR3 length: 15 amino acids. The J segment lost 5 bases and the V segment lost 4 bases, leaving 9 bases of the junction unmatched. Germline V gene sequence: CDR1 SGDLS, CDR2 YYNGEE.

This rearrangement joins TRBV28 to TRBJ1-5; possible D gene TRBD1, 6 bases. Trimming left V 9 bases short and J 12 bases short, with 12 bases between. The CDR3 extends over 10 amino acids. The V gene's germline CDR1 is MDHEN and CDR2 SYDVKM. The CDR3 loop is CASGQLHQHF. Written as DNA, the CDR3 is TGTGCCAGTGGACAGCTCCACCAGCATTTT.

The chain links TRBV6-5 to TRBJ2-7, with a possible D match to TRBD1 (6 bases). This CDR3 is built from 14 residues. Germline V gene data show CDR1 as MNHEY and CDR2 as SVGAGI. The V and J ends lost 2 bases and 2 bases respectively, with 10 bases between them. This CDR3 is CASSYEQGAYEQYF. The CDR3 nucleotides are TGTGCCAGCAGTTACGAACAGGGAGCCTACGAGCAGTACTTC.

The chain combines TRBV5-4 with TRBJ1-2; 7 nucleotides match TRBD1. There are 14 residues in the CDR3. With V trimmed by 0 bases and J by 4 bases, 3 bases remained unmatched. Germline assignment: CDR1 SGHNT and CDR2 YYREEE (reference sequence). CDR3 loop: CASSLAWDSYGYTF. As DNA, the CDR3 is TGTGCCAGCAGCTTGGCGTGGGACAGCTATGGCTACACCTTC.

The count of this clone is one. The V call is TRBV7-2, the J call TRBJ2-1; 7 bases agree with TRBD2. The CDR3 runs to 17 residues. V lost 8 bases to trimming and J lost 0 bases; unmatched junction nucleotides: 13. Per the germline V gene, CDR1 is SGHTA and CDR2 is FQGNSA. The CDR3 DNA reads TGTGCCAGCGCTTGGGGGGGTACACCGAGCTCCTACAATGAGCAGTTCTTC. Amino acids: CASAWGGTPSSYNEQFF.

The V call is TRBV9, the J call TRBJ1-2, with 7 bases lining up with TRBD1. Unmatched junction bases numbered 15, after V lost 2 bases and J lost 8 bases. CDR1 is SGDLS, CDR2 YYNGEE, per germline. The CDR3 consists of 16 residues. This CDR3 reads CASSVATRQGLDGYTF. DNA of the CDR3: TGTGCCAGCAGCGTCGCCACAAGACAGGGACTAGACGGCTACACCTTC.

The rearrangement joins TRBV6-8 to TRBJ1-1, with unresolved D. The CDR3 length is 16 residues. With 2 bases removed from V and 3 bases from J, the gap between germline ends came to 16 bases. Germline V gene sequence: CDR1 MNHGY, CDR2 SAAAGT. The CDR3 DNA sequence: TGTGCCAGCAGTTACCCGTCGACTGTATCAGACACTGAAGCTTTCTTT. Its protein is CASSYPSTVSDTEAFF.

CDR3 in amino acids: CASSLDLAGEGEQYF. Here the CDR3 DNA reads TGTGCCAGCAGCTTAGATTTAGCGGGAGAGGGCGAGCAGTACTTC. The chain links TRBV7-9 to TRBJ2-7, with 9 bases lining up with TRBD2. The V segment lost 1 base and the J segment 6 bases; nucleotides outside the gene matches: 7. The germline V gene has CDR1 SEHNR and CDR2 FQNEAQ (reference sequence). This CDR3 contains 15 residues.

This chain links TRBV5-8 with TRBJ2-2; 9 bases map to TRBD2. Germline V gene sequence: CDR1 SGHTS, CDR2 YDEGEE. The CDR3 contains 18 residues. The V gene end was trimmed by 1 base and the J gene end by 3 bases; junction bases not matched to a gene: 10. The DNA of the CDR3 is TGTGCCAGCAGCTTGTATGGCGGGAGGGCCCAGGACACCGGGGAGCTGTTTTTT. Amino acids: CASSLYGGRAQDTGELFF. Based on the CDR3 plus reference TRBV5-8 and TRBJ2-2, the full variable domain is EAGVTQSPTHLIKTRGQQATLRCSPISGHTSVYWYQQALGLGLQFLLWYDEGEERNRGNFPPRFSGRQFPNYSSELNVNALELEDSALYLCASSLYGGRAQDTGELFFGEGSRLTVL.

This chain links TRBV19 with TRBJ2-5, with 8 bases lining up with TRBD2. Germline assignment: CDR1 LNHDA and CDR2 SQIVND (reference sequence). The CDR3 contains 15 residues. Trimming took 6 bases from V and 2 from J; bases not matched to a gene: 8. The CDR3 reads CASRGGASGQETQYF. CDR3 coding DNA: TGTGCCAGTAGGGGCGGGGCTAGCGGGCAAGAGACCCAGTACTTC.

The V gene is TRBV19, the J gene TRBJ1-2; 10 positions agree with TRBD1. The junction had 4 bases not matched to a gene; V was cut back by 6 bases and J by 6 bases. This CDR3 is built from 13 residues. The germline V gene has CDR1 LNHDA and CDR2 SQIVND (reference sequence). The CDR3 reads CASRGQGKDGYTF. In nucleotides, the CDR3 is TGTGCCAGTAGGGGACAGGGGAAAGATGGCTACACCTTC.